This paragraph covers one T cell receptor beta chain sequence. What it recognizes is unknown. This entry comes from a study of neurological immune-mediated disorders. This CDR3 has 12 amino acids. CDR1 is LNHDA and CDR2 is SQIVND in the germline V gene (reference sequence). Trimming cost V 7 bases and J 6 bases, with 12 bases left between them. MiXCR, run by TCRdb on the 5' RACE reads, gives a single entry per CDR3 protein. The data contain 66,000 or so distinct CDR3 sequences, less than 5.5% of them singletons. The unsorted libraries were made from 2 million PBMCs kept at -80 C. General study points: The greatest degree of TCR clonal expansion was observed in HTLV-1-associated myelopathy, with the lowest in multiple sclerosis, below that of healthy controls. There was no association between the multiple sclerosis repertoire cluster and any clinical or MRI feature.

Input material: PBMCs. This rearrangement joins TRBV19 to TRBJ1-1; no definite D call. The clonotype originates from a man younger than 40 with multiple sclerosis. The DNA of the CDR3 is TGTGCCAGTAAAAGACTGGGGTCTGAAGCTTTCTTT. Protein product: CASKRLGSEAFF.